This is a list of T cell receptor beta chains from one sample in a study of shared clonotypes between healthy human individuals. The assay was immunoSEQ multiplex PCR, and TCRdb's table has in-frame clones only and misses some. Here the sample spans over a million clones, roughly 96% being singletons. The specimen sequenced was naive CD4+ T cells sorted from blood. Receptors originate from a man younger than 45 in good health. Each CDR3 is given with its conserved first and last residue. Each record gives: J gene, V gene, CDR3 protein.

>TRBJ2-3|TRBV7-2
CASSLVITSGRRDTQYF
>TRBJ1-1|TRBV10-1
CASSEGRRNTEAFF
>TRBJ2-6|TRBV7-9
CASSHFSGRKDSGANVLTF
>TRBJ1-1|TRBV6-6
CASRLTGGHMNTEAFF
>TRBJ2-7|TRBV6-1
CAIKASGRFIEQYF
>TRBJ2-7|TRBV7-2
CASRRQGTGGSYEQYF
>TRBJ2-1|TRBV4-1
CASSQERDPQFF
>TRBJ2-3|TRBV4-1
CASSQDQLAGVWGTDTQYF
>TRBJ1-3|TRBV5-5
CASSLVPNMGRNTIYF
>TRBJ1-1|TRBV5-1
CASSKSGPENTEAFF
>TRBJ2-3|TRBV7-6
CASSLLSGRGADTQYF
>TRBJ1-2|TRBV27
CASSSRDTNYGYTF
>TRBJ2-7|TRBV5-4
CASSPTGTVHYEQYF
>TRBJ1-4|TRBV4-2
CASSQVAQGNEKLFF
>TRBJ2-5|TRBV30
CAWETGGGETQYF
>TRBJ2-1|TRBV5-6
CASSLSSSEQFF